The rows below give T cell receptor beta chains drawn from one sample of a study of blood T cell repertoires in COVID-19. This table comes from immunoSEQ multiplex PCR, and its TCRdb copy is limited to in-frame clones, with some not included. The sample lists about 270,000 clones; 88% were seen once. What was sequenced was PBMCs or T cells enriched from blood (not recorded which). Every receptor here comes from a woman aged 45 to 65 who had recovered from COVID-19. The CDR3 runs from the conserved cysteine through the conserved F or W. D genes are given only for firm matches. Size is omitted from some rows. Given values are once, few, many or a class for expanded clones.

CASSFGGGTEAFF TGTGCCAGCAGTTTCGGGGGAGGGACTGAAGCTTTCTTT TRBV28 . 13 . TRBJ1-1
CASGGQHSGNTIYF TGTGCCAGCGGGGGACAGCACTCTGGAAACACCATATATTTT TRBV3-1/TRBV3-2 . 14 TRBD1 TRBJ1-3
CASSPGTGLDGYTF TGTGCCAGCAGTCCCGGGACAGGGCTCGATGGCTACACCTTC TRBV28 . 14 TRBD1 TRBJ1-2
CASRLAGGPGTDTQYF TGTGCCAGCAGGCTAGCGGGAGGGCCGGGCACAGATACGCAGTATTTT TRBV28 . 16 TRBD2 TRBJ2-3
CATSIGQGVMYSNQPQHF TGTGCCACCAGCATAGGACAGGGGGTAATGTATAGCAATCAGCCCCAGCATTTT TRBV15 . 18 TRBD1 TRBJ1-5
CASSTPGQGAAQPQHF TGTGCCAGCAGTACACCGGGACAGGGGGCGGCTCAGCCCCAGCATTTT TRBV28 . 16 TRBD1 TRBJ1-5
CATSDAGQGGGYGYTF TGTGCCACCAGTGATGCTGGACAGGGTGGTGGCTATGGCTACACCTTC TRBV24-1 . 16 TRBD1 TRBJ1-2
CASSESIPGELFF TGTGCCAGCAGTGAATCCATTCCCGGGGAGCTGTTTTTT TRBV25-1 . 13 . TRBJ2-2
CASSQDYPNIQYF TGCGCCAGCAGCCAAGACTACCCAAACATTCAGTACTTC TRBV4-3 . 13 . TRBJ2-4
CAGAPGILGSPLHF TGTGCCGGCGCCCCGGGGATTCTTGGTTCACCCCTCCACTTT TRBV6-6 . 14 . TRBJ1-6
CASSLSSVTGNGYTF TGTGCCAGCAGCTTATCGTCCGTGACAGGGAATGGCTACACCTTC TRBV7-3 . 15 TRBD1 TRBJ1-2
CASSLTGTGSGAFF TGTGCCAGCAGCTTAACCGGGACAGGGTCTGGAGCTTTCTTT TRBV11-2 . 14 TRBD1 TRBJ1-1
CARSRAGGGGAPLHF TGTGCCCGCAGTCGCGCGGGGGGAGGGGGGGCACCCCTCCACTTT TRBV28 . 15 . TRBJ1-6
CASSQDREKAEAFF TGCGCCAGCAGCCAAGATAGAGAGAAAGCTGAAGCTTTCTTT TRBV4-3 . 14 . TRBJ1-1
CASSPTATYEQYF TGTGCCAGCAGCCCGACAGCGACCTACGAGCAGTACTTC TRBV6-2/TRBV6-3 . 13 . TRBJ2-7
CASGGGGNTIYF TGTGCCAGCGGGGGAGGTGGAAACACCATATATTTT TRBV6-5 once 12 . TRBJ1-3
CASSELASGRETQYF TGTGCCAGCAGTGAACTGGCTAGCGGGAGAGAGACCCAGTACTTC TRBV6-1 . 15 TRBD2 TRBJ2-5
CASTPSREGLRELFF TGTGCCAGCACCCCCTCGCGGGAGGGCCTCAGGGAGCTGTTTTTT TRBV6-2/TRBV6-3 . 15 TRBD2 TRBJ2-2
CASSFAGESGANVLTF TGCGCCAGCAGCTTCGCAGGGGAATCTGGGGCCAACGTCCTGACTTTC TRBV5-1 . 16 . TRBJ2-6